Listed below are T cell receptor beta chains from one sample, sequenced in a study of CD8 T cells in Susac syndrome. TCRdb re-called the immunoSEQ multiplex PCR reads through MiXCR, storing one row per CDR3 protein. The sample contains about 180,000 distinct CDR3 sequences, roughly 94% of which appear only once. The sample taken for sequencing was CD4+ T cells from PBMCs. The receptor set was obtained from a human donor with Susac syndrome. The CDR3 runs from the conserved cysteine through the conserved F or W. Fields, in order: CDR3 length, D gene, J gene, clone size, V gene, CDR3 DNA, CDR3 protein. D genes are given only for firm matches. Rows give clone size only sometimes, using once, few, many, or a class for an expanded clone.

15 . TRBJ2-2 . TRBV7-3 TGTGCCAGCAGCTTAAGTGGGGGCAACACCGGGGAGCTGTTTTTT CASSLSGGNTGELFF
14 . TRBJ1-1 . TRBV12-3/TRBV12-4 TGTGCCAGCAAGTACGGGGAAAAAAACACTGAAGCTTTCTTT CASKYGEKNTEAFF
13 . TRBJ2-1 . TRBV6-1 TGTGCCAGCACCTGGAGGAGGGTAGGTGAGCAGTTCTTC CASTWRRVGEQFF
11 . TRBJ2-1 . TRBV20-1 TGCAGTGCCGGAGGACGCAATGAGCAGTTCTTC CSAGGRNEQFF
13 . TRBJ1-2 . TRBV5-1 TGCGCCAGCAGCTTGGACGGGGCCTATGGCTACACCTTC CASSLDGAYGYTF
15 . TRBJ1-6 . TRBV3-1 TGTGCCAGCACCCCCGGTGGGGGATACGGTTCACCCCTCCACTTT CASTPGGGYGSPLHF
13 . TRBJ1-2 . TRBV5-1 TGCGCCAGCAGCTTGGGGCAGGGAATGGAATACACCTTC CASSLGQGMEYTF
15 . TRBJ1-5 once TRBV20-1 TGCAGTGCTTCCCTGGGGTGGGATAGCAATCAGCCCCAGCATTTT CSASLGWDSNQPQHF
13 . TRBJ2-5 . TRBV11-3 TGTGCCAGCAGCTTAGAAATACAAGAGACCCAGTACTTC CASSLEIQETQYF
14 TRBD1 TRBJ2-7 . TRBV2 TGTGCCAGCCTTGGACAGGGGGCTTGGTACGAGCAGTACTTC CASLGQGAWYEQYF
13 TRBD1 TRBJ1-6 once TRBV20-1 TGCAGTGCGCCGGGACAGGGCGAGTCACCCCTCCACTTT CSAPGQGESPLHF
14 TRBD1 TRBJ1-2 . TRBV5-1 TGCGCCAGCAGCTCCCCGGACAGGGAGCATGGCTACACCTTC CASSSPDREHGYTF
15 TRBD1 TRBJ2-1 . TRBV7-2 TGTGCCAGCAGCTTAACCGGGACAGGGGTCAATGAGCAGTTCTTC CASSLTGTGVNEQFF
15 . TRBJ1-6 . TRBV4-3 TGCGCCAGCAGCCACAGCCGTTTGGGAGAATCACCCCTCCACTTT CASSHSRLGESPLHF
14 . TRBJ1-5 . TRBV3-1 TGTGCCAGCAGCCACCGATCCAGCAATCAGCCCCAGCATTTT CASSHRSSNQPQHF
16 TRBD2 TRBJ2-1 . TRBV29-1 TGCAGCGTTGAAGATGGGCGGGGGAGCTCCTACAATGAGCAGTTCTTC CSVEDGRGSSYNEQFF
15 . TRBJ2-1 . TRBV6-5 TGTGCCAGCAGGGTCGCTCGGGGGACCTACAATGAGCAGTTCTTC CASRVARGTYNEQFF
15 TRBD2 TRBJ2-3 . TRBV4-1 TGCGCCAGCAGCCCGCTAGCGGGGGGCACACATACGCAGTATTTT CASSPLAGGTHTQYF
14 . TRBJ1-6 . TRBV2 TGTGCCAGCAGTGAGAGGGGCCGTAATTCACCCCTCCACTTT CASSERGRNSPLHF
12 . TRBJ2-3 . TRBV30 TGTGCCTGGACCGCCGGCACAGATACGCAGTATTTT CAWTAGTDTQYF
16 . TRBJ2-1 . TRBV20-1 TGCAGTGCCAGGAAAGGGGGGGCTTCGTCCTACAATGAGCAGTTCTTC CSARKGGASSYNEQFF
13 . TRBJ1-2 . TRBV29-1 TGCAGCGCCTGGGGCCAGGGTGGCTATGGCTACACCTTC CSAWGQGGYGYTF
14 . TRBJ1-1 . TRBV3-1 TGTGCCAGCAGCCGCTCATTCGGGAACACTGAAGCTTTCTTT CASSRSFGNTEAFF
14 . TRBJ1-5 once TRBV7-6 TGTGCCAGCAGCTTGGCCGACGGAACCGGGCCCCAGCATTTT CASSLADGTGPQHF
14 . TRBJ2-3 . TRBV6-5 TGTGCCAGCAGTTACTCCCGTAGTTTGAATACGCAGTATTTT CASSYSRSLNTQYF
12 . TRBJ2-3 once TRBV2 TGTGCCAGCAAAAGTAACACAGATACGCAGTATTTT CASKSNTDTQYF
13 . TRBJ1-1 . TRBV23-1 TGCGCCAGCACGGGCCGGCAGAACACTGAAGCTTTCTTT CASTGRQNTEAFF
16 . TRBJ2-7 . TRBV27 TGTGCCAGCACCCCACTAGGGCCTGGGGGAATGCGAGAGCAGTACTTC CASTPLGPGGMREQYF
13 . TRBJ2-5 . TRBV6-2/TRBV6-3 TGTGCCAGCAGTTACTCTCTGGAAGAGACCCAGTACTTC CASSYSLEETQYF
15 . TRBJ2-7 . TRBV27 TGTGCCAGCAGTTTTCCTGGCCGCTGGGAACGGGAGCAGTACTTC CASSFPGRWEREQYF
15 TRBD2 TRBJ2-5 . TRBV7-8 TGTGCCAGCAGTCCAGAGGGGACTAGCGGGGGAGTCCAGTACTTC CASSPEGTSGGVQYF
15 TRBD1 TRBJ2-2 . TRBV5-4 TGTGCCAGCAGCTGGAACAGGGGGCAGGCCGGGGAGCTGTTTTTT CASSWNRGQAGELFF
15 . TRBJ2-2 . TRBV25-1 TGTGCCAGCAGTGAACTCCGAGGGGGGACCGGGGAGCTGTTTTTT CASSELRGGTGELFF
12 . TRBJ2-7 . TRBV7-2 TGTGCCAGCAGCTTATCGGCCTACGAGCAGTACTTC CASSLSAYEQYF
15 . TRBJ2-3 . TRBV4-3 TGCGCCAGCAGCCAAGAGGTTCGGGGGACTGATACGCAGTATTTT CASSQEVRGTDTQYF
14 . TRBJ2-1 . TRBV5-1 TGCGCCAGCAGCTTAACGGCTTCCGGCGATGAGCAGTTCTTC CASSLTASGDEQFF
14 TRBD2 TRBJ2-5 . TRBV29-1 TGCAGCGTTGAAAACCTAGCGGGAACGGGGACCCAGTACTTC CSVENLAGTGTQYF
17 TRBD1 TRBJ2-3 . TRBV5-4 TGTGCCAGCAGCTTGGCCGGGACAGGGGGCTGGACAGATACGCAGTATTTT CASSLAGTGGWTDTQYF
16 TRBD2 TRBJ2-3 . TRBV15 TGTGCCACCAGCACTACTAGCGGGGGCCCTTCCGATACGCAGTATTTT CATSTTSGGPSDTQYF
16 . TRBJ2-7 . TRBV6-6 TGTGCCAGCAGTTACGGGAAGATTCTAAACTCCTACGAGCAGTACTTC CASSYGKILNSYEQYF
13 TRBD1 TRBJ1-2 . TRBV2 TGTGCCAGCAATGCAGGACAGGGTAGGGGCTACACCTTC CASNAGQGRGYTF
14 . TRBJ2-7 once TRBV9 TGTGCCAGCAGCGTTCTGCAGGGGTCTCGGGAGCAGTACTTC CASSVLQGSREQYF
13 . TRBJ2-4 . TRBV11-3 TGTGCCAGCAGCTCGACAGCGAGGCACATTCAGTACTTC CASSSTARHIQYF
14 TRBD1 TRBJ2-5 . TRBV4-3 TGCGCCAGCAGCCAATACAGGGGTTCAGAGACCCAGTACTTC CASSQYRGSETQYF
15 . TRBJ2-7 . TRBV7-2 TGTGCCAGCAGCTTAGAAGGCGGGCAGACCTACGAGCAGTACTTC CASSLEGGQTYEQYF
14 . TRBJ2-3 . TRBV11-2 TGTGCCAGCAGCTTAGGGGGGGGGCCGGATACGCAGTATTTT CASSLGGGPDTQYF
13 . TRBJ1-1 . TRBV5-1 TGCGCCAGCAGCTTCCCCGGGGGCGATAAAGCTTTCTTT CASSFPGGDKAFF
14 . TRBJ1-2 once TRBV3-1 TGTGCCAGCAGCCAAGTGGTCGGTGGCTATGGCTACACCTTC CASSQVVGGYGYTF
15 . TRBJ1-1 . TRBV6-6 TGTGCCAGCAGTACGTCCGACAGAGGGGTTTTTGAAGCTTTCTTT CASSTSDRGVFEAFF
15 TRBD1 TRBJ1-6 . TRBV4-3 TGCGCCAGCAGCCAAGATGGACAGGATAATTCACCCCTCCACTTT CASSQDGQDNSPLHF
15 . TRBJ1-2 . TRBV20-1 TGCAGTGCTAGTAGCGCTCACCTAGCTAACTATGGCTACACCTTC CSASSAHLANYGYTF
15 TRBD2 TRBJ2-5 . TRBV20-1 TGCAGTGCGAGTTCGGATTTAGCGGGGGTAGAGACCCAGTACTTC CSASSDLAGVETQYF
16 TRBD2 TRBJ2-3 . TRBV7-3 TGTGCCAGCAGCTTACAAGCGGGGGGGCGGCCAGATACGCAGTATTTT CASSLQAGGRPDTQYF
18 TRBD2 TRBJ2-5 . TRBV5-4 TGTGCCAGCAGCCCTGGTCTAGCGGGGGGTTTATCCCAAGAGACCCAGTACTTC CASSPGLAGGLSQETQYF
16 TRBD1 TRBJ2-5 . TRBV4-2 TGTGCCAGCAGCCAAGTGGGGGACAGGGTACAAGAGACCCAGTACTTC CASSQVGDRVQETQYF
15 . TRBJ2-1 . TRBV9 TGTGCCAGCACCCGAGAAGGGGGGGCCTACAATGAGCAGTTCTTC CASTREGGAYNEQFF
13 TRBD1 TRBJ1-2 once TRBV4-1 TGCGCCAGCAGCCAACAGGGGGACTATGGCTACACCTTC CASSQQGDYGYTF